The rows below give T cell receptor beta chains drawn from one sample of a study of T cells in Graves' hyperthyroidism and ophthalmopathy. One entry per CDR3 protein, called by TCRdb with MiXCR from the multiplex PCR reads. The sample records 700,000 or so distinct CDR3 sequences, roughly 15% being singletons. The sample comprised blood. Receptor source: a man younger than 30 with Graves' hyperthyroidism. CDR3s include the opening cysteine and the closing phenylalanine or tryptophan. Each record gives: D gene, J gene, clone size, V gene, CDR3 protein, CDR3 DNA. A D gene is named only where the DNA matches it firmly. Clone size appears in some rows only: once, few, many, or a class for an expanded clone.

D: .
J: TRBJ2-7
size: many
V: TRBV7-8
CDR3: CASSLVSPFNEQYF
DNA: TGTGCCAGCAGCTTAGTGAGCCCTTTTAACGAGCAGTACTTC

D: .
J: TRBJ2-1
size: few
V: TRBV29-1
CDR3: CSVVQGSLGNEQFF
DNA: TGCAGCGTCGTACAGGGTAGTCTGGGCAATGAGCAGTTCTTC

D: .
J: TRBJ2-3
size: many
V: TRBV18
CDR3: CASSPQDTQYF
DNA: TGTGCCAGCTCACCGCAGGATACGCAGTATTTT

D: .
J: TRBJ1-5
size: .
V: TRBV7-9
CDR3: CASSASGAYQPQHF
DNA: TGTGCCAGCAGCGCCTCAGGGGCTTATCAGCCCCAGCATTTT

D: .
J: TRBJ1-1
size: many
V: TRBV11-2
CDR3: CASSQTGSGTEAFF
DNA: TGTGCCAGCAGCCAAACAGGAAGCGGGACTGAAGCTTTCTTT

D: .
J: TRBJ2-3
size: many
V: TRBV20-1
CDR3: CSAYHVGSDTQYF
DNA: TGCAGTGCTTACCACGTAGGTTCAGATACGCAGTATTTT

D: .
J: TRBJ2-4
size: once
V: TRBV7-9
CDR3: CASSLDPGPDIQYF
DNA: TGTGCCAGCAGCTTAGACCCGGGACCTGACATTCAGTACTTC

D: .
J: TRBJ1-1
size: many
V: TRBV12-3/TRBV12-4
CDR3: CASTAGPLNTEAFF
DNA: TGTGCCAGCACGGCAGGGCCGTTGAACACTGAAGCTTTCTTT

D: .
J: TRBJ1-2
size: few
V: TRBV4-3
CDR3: CASSAFQGGYGYTF
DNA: TGCGCCAGCAGCGCTTTTCAGGGAGGCTATGGCTACACCTTC

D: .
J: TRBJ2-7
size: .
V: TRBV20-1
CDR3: CSADTGEQYF
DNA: TGCAGTGCGGACACAGGGGAGCAGTACTTC

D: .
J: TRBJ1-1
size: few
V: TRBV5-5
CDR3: CASSIGRGGWGNTEAFF
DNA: TGTGCCAGCAGCATCGGTCGGGGAGGGTGGGGGAACACTGAAGCTTTCTTT